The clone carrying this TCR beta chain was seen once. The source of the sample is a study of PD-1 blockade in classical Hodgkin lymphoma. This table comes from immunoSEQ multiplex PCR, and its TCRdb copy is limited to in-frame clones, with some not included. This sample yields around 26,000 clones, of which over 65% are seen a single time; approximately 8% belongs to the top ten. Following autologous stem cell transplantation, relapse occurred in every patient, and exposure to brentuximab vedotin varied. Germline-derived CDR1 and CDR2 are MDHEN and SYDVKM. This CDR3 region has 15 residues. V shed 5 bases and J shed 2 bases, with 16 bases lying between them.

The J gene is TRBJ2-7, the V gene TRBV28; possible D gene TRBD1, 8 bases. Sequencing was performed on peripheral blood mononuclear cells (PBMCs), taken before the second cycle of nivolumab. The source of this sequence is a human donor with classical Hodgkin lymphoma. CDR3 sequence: CASSPAGTGAYEQYF. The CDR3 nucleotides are TGTGCCAGCAGTCCAGCGGGGACAGGCGCCTACGAGCAGTACTTC.